Listed here are 21 T cell receptor beta chains from one sample, sequenced in a study of blood T cell repertoires in COVID-19 (dated by TCRdb to 2018 to 2020). The library was produced with the immunoSEQ multiplex PCR assay. TCRdb obtained this table from immuneACCESS and retained in-frame rearrangements with V and J assigned. These tables miss some clones; where compared with another copy, unresolved V genes account for less than half of the shortfall, and the remainder is unexplained. In all, the sample holds approximately 89,000 clones, and more than 65% of those were seen once. 6.3% of the sample rests with the top ten. Sequences were obtained from peripheral blood. The receptors derive from a man between 70 and 80 years old with COVID-19, enrolled during active disease.

This clone was detected only a few times. J is TRBJ1-4 and V is TRBV5-1; 7 nucleotides match TRBD1. The CDR3 has 15 residues. Germline V gene data show CDR1 as SGHRS and CDR2 as YFSETQ. With V trimmed by 2 bases and J by 3 bases, 4 bases remained unmatched. CDR3 loop: CASSLQGLPNEKLFF. DNA of the CDR3: TGCGCCAGCAGCTTACAGGGGCTGCCTAATGAAAAACTGTTTTTT.

J is TRBJ2-7 and V is TRBV27, with 10 positions matching TRBD1. With V trimmed by 6 bases and J by 6 bases, 11 bases remained unmatched. The CDR3 extends over 15 amino acids. Germline V gives CDR1 MNHEY, CDR2 SMNVEV (reference sequence). This CDR3 is CASRPTGTGASEQYF. Here the CDR3 DNA reads TGTGCCAGCAGACCAACGGGGACAGGGGCTAGCGAGCAGTACTTC.

The CDR3 sequence: CASSFGTPTYNEQFF. In nucleotides, the CDR3 is TGCGCCAGCAGCTTCGGGACACCGACTTACAATGAGCAGTTCTTC. This chain joins TRBV5-1 and TRBJ2-1; TRBD1 might be the D (6 bases). From germline, CDR1 is SGHRS and CDR2 YFSETQ. Trimming cost V 2 bases and J 4 bases, with 13 bases left between them. The CDR3 length is 15 residues.

CDR3 in DNA: TGTGCCAGCAGCAGCAGGGGAGCGGAGACCCAGTACTTC. Translated, it gives CASSSRGAETQYF. The rearrangement uses TRBV27 and TRBJ2-5; a weak D match, TRBD1 (6 bases). Germline CDR1 MNHEY, CDR2 SMNVEV (reference sequence). With 6 bases removed from V and 5 bases from J, the gap between germline ends came to 13 bases. The CDR3 covers 13 residues.

This clone appeared a few times. The chain recombines TRBV7-9 with TRBJ2-5, with a possible D match to TRBD1 (7 bases). Germline V CDR1 and CDR2: SEHNR, FQNEAQ (reference sequence). This CDR3 region has 14 residues. V gave up 5 bases and J gave up 4 bases, with 14 bases separating them. The CDR3 bases are TGTGCCAGCAGCGAGACAGGGCGGGGAGAGACCCAGTACTTC. It specifies CASSETGRGETQYF.

CDR3 amino acids: CASSLESGPYEQYF. The CDR3 DNA is TGTGCCAGCAGCTTAGAAAGCGGTCCCTACGAGCAGTACTTC. V is TRBV11-2 and J is TRBJ2-7, with D tentatively TRBD2 (5 bases). The V and J ends lost 0 bases and 2 bases respectively, with 8 bases between them. Per germline, CDR1 SGHAT and CDR2 FQNNGV. The CDR3 has 14 amino acids.

This chain uses TRBV7-6 with TRBJ2-1; 8 bases map to TRBD2. This CDR3 has 12 residues. CDR1 SGHVS and CDR2 FNYEAQ come from the germline V gene. V lost 5 bases to trimming and J lost 9 bases; unmatched junction nucleotides: 3. Here the CDR3 reads CASSRTSGEQFF. The CDR3 nucleotides read TGTGCCAGCAGCCGAACTAGCGGTGAGCAGTTCTTC.

This clone has only one observation. The chain recombines TRBV5-1 with TRBJ2-1, with TRBD1 matching 8 bases. This CDR3 has 19 residues. Germline CDR1 reads SGHRS; CDR2 reads YFSETQ. V was pared by 3 bases and J by 4 bases, with 18 bases of the junction left unmatched. The CDR3, as DNA: TGCGCCAGCAGCTCGACGGGGGACAGGCGGTACTTATCTTACAATGAGCAGTTCTTC. This encodes CASSSTGDRRYLSYNEQFF.

V and J are TRBV6-5 and TRBJ1-2, with no clear D. CDR1 MNHEY and CDR2 SVGAGI come from the germline V gene. Between the trimmed V and J ends, which lost 5 bases and 0 bases, there was a span of 13 bases. The CDR3 has 15 amino acids. In nucleotides, the CDR3 is TGTGCCAGCAGTACTGAGGGTAGGGCTAACTATGGCTACACCTTC. It specifies CASSTEGRANYGYTF.

The V gene is TRBV24-1, the J gene TRBJ2-1; TRBD1 matches at 10 bases. The CDR3 totals 17 residues. Germline CDR1 KGHDR, CDR2 SFDVKD. V shed 2 bases and J 2 bases; nucleotides not matched to a gene: 5. CDR3: CATSDYPGTGAYNEQFF. CDR3 nucleotides: TGTGCCACCAGTGATTATCCCGGGACAGGGGCCTACAATGAGCAGTTCTTC.

This clone has a handful of counts. The chain combines TRBV5-4 with TRBJ2-7; 7 bases agree with TRBD1. The CDR3 sequence is 13 residues long. Per the germline V gene, CDR1 is SGHNT and CDR2 is YYREEE (reference sequence). V shed 4 bases and J 3 bases; nucleotides not matched to a gene: 4. In DNA form, the CDR3 reads TGTGCCAGCAGCCGGGGACAGTTCTACGAGCAGTACTTC. Amino acid sequence: CASSRGQFYEQYF.

The V call is TRBV6-2 or TRBV6-3, the J call TRBJ1-2; D gene ambiguous. This CDR3 is built from 14 residues. The germline V and J ends were trimmed by 2 bases and 0 bases, with 7 bases remaining between them. Germline V gene sequence: CDR1 MNHEY, CDR2 SVGEGT. CDR3: CASSYKLSNYGYTF. CDR3 in DNA: TGTGCCAGCAGTTACAAGCTATCTAACTATGGCTACACCTTC.

The CDR3 region has the DNA TGTGCCAGCAGTTACAAAGGCGCGGGGTCAGGCCCCTACGAGCAGTACTTC. Amino acid sequence: CASSYKGAGSGPYEQYF. This rearrangement joins TRBV27 to TRBJ2-7; tentatively, D is TRBD2 (6 bases). V lost 4 bases to trimming and J lost 2 bases, with 21 bases between them. Germline-derived CDR1 and CDR2 are MNHEY and SMNVEV (reference sequence). The CDR3 is made up of 17 amino acids.

Concerning this clone: Different DNA sequences within this sample yield the same CDR3. The rearrangement joins TRBV27 to TRBJ2-1; D is perhaps TRBD2 (6 bases). Looked up from germline, CDR1 is MNHEY and CDR2 is SMNVEV (reference sequence). Trimming removed 2 bases at V and 0 bases at J, with 8 bases between. The CDR3 length is 15 residues. The DNA for the CDR3 is TGTGCCAGCAGTTTAGGGGGGAGCTCCTACAATGAGCAGTTCTTC. This encodes CASSLGGSSYNEQFF.

This sequence joins TRBV7-9 and TRBJ2-7, with D unresolved. The germline gives CDR1 SEHNR, CDR2 FQNEAQ (reference sequence). This CDR3 spans 12 amino acids. V gave up 1 base and J gave up 4 bases, with 5 bases separating them. The CDR3 DNA is TGTGCCAGCAGCTTAGTGTCTTACGAGCAGTACTTC. It encodes CASSLVSYEQYF.

This clone was observed a few times. This sequence joins TRBV11-2 and TRBJ2-3; D may be TRBD1 (6 bases). The germline V and J ends were trimmed by 0 bases and 2 bases, with 15 bases remaining between them. CDR3 size: 17 residues. Germline lookup yields CDR1 SGHAT and CDR2 FQNNGV. For the CDR3, the DNA is TGTGCCAGCAGCTTAGACCCAGGGGTCGGAGTCACAGATACGCAGTATTTT. Its translation is CASSLDPGVGVTDTQYF. The complete variable domain, with remaining parts taken from reference TRBV11-2 and TRBJ2-3, reads EAGVAQSPRYKIIEKRQSVAFWCNPISGHATLYWYQQILGQGPKLLIQFQNNGVVDDSQLPKDRFSAERLKGVDSTLKIQPAKLEDSAVYLCASSLDPGVGVTDTQYFGPGTRLTVL.

This chain connects TRBV6-1 to TRBJ1-5; the match to TRBD1 covers 8 bases. The CDR3 consists of 15 residues. CDR1 and CDR2 (germline): MNHNS, SASEGT. After removal of 1 base from V and 6 bases from J, the junction contained 5 bases not matched to a gene. CDR3 amino acids: CASSEGSRGRQPQHF. CDR3 sequence (DNA): TGTGCCAGCAGTGAAGGCTCCAGGGGGCGTCAGCCCCAGCATTTT.

This chain links TRBV19 with TRBJ1-3, with D hard to call. CDR3 length: 14 amino acids. Trimming pared 7 bases from V and 0 bases from J, leaving 10 bases between. Germline assignment: CDR1 LNHDA and CDR2 SQIVND (reference sequence). Here the CDR3 DNA reads TGTGCCAGTATACCGGGAGGCTCTGGAAACACCATATATTTT. Residues: CASIPGGSGNTIYF.

The chain joins TRBV4-2 to TRBJ1-1; no reliable D call. The CDR3 is 14 residues long. The germline gives CDR1 LGHNA, CDR2 YNFKEQ. The V end lost 1 base, the J end lost 1 base, and 7 bases lay between the germline ends. In nucleotides, the CDR3 is TGTGCCAGCAGCCAAGGTCAGAAGAACACTGAAGCTTTCTTT. As protein: CASSQGQKNTEAFF.

The chain combines TRBV11-2 with TRBJ2-6; no clear D. The CDR3 consists of 17 residues. V was trimmed by 0 bases and J by 2 bases, leaving 11 bases between them. Germline V gives CDR1 SGHAT, CDR2 FQNNGV. CDR3 in amino acids: CASSLDQAIAGANVLTF. The CDR3 bases are TGTGCCAGCAGCTTAGACCAGGCTATAGCTGGGGCCAACGTCCTGACTTTC.

This clone was recorded at least ten times. This rearrangement joins TRBV15 to TRBJ2-7; the D is unclear. With 0 bases removed from V and 6 bases from J, the gap between germline ends came to 12 bases. Germline assignment: CDR1 LNHNV and CDR2 YYDKDF (reference sequence). The CDR3 loop spans 14 amino acids. The CDR3 reads CATSRDREQSEQYF. The CDR3, as DNA: TGTGCCACCAGCAGAGATCGCGAACAGAGCGAGCAGTACTTC.